This entry features one T cell receptor beta chain sequence. The library targeted TCRbeta and was prepared with unique molecular identifiers. TCRdb fed the PCR reads into MiXCR, producing one record per CDR3 protein. This sample has hundreds of thousands of distinct CDR3 sequences; 9.9% occur once, and the top ten carry roughly 9.1%. Germline V gene sequence: CDR1 SGHTA, CDR2 FQGNSA. The CDR3 runs 17 residues. Between the trimmed V and J ends, which lost 1 base and 7 bases, there was a span of 19 bases. The data originate from a study of T-cell reconstitution after alpha-beta-depleted transplantation in children.

This receptor was obtained from a human donor who donated a stem cell graft to a child with SCID. Sample: PBMCs from the stem cell graft donor, taken from the stem cell graft. V and J are TRBV7-2 and TRBJ1-4, with D maybe TRBD1 (6 bases). This chain's CDR3 is CASSLVGYRVFGEKLFF. CDR3 nucleotides: TGTGCCAGCAGCTTAGTAGGCTACAGGGTTTTTGGTGAAAAACTGTTTTTT.